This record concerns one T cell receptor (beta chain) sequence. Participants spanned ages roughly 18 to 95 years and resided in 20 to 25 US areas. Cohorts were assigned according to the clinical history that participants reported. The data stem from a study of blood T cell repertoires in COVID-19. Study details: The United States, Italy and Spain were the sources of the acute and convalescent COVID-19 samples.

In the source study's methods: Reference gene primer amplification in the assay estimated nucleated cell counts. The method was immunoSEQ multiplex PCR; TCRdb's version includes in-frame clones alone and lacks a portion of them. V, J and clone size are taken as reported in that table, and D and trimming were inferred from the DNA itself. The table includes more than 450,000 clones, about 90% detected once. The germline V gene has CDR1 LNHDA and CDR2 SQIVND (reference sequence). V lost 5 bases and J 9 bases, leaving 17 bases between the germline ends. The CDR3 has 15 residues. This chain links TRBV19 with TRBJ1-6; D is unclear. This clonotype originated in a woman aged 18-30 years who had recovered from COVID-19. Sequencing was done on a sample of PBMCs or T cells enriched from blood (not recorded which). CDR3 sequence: CASSEGPWEGSPLHF. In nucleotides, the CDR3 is TGTGCCAGTAGTGAAGGGCCCTGGGAGGGTTCACCCCTCCACTTT. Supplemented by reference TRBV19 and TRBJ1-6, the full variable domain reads DGGITQSPKYLFRKEGQNVTLSCEQNLNHDAMYWYRQDPGQGLRLIYYSQIVNDFQKGDIAEGYSVSREKKESFPLTVTSAQKNPTAFYLCASSEGPWEGSPLHFGNGTRLTVT.